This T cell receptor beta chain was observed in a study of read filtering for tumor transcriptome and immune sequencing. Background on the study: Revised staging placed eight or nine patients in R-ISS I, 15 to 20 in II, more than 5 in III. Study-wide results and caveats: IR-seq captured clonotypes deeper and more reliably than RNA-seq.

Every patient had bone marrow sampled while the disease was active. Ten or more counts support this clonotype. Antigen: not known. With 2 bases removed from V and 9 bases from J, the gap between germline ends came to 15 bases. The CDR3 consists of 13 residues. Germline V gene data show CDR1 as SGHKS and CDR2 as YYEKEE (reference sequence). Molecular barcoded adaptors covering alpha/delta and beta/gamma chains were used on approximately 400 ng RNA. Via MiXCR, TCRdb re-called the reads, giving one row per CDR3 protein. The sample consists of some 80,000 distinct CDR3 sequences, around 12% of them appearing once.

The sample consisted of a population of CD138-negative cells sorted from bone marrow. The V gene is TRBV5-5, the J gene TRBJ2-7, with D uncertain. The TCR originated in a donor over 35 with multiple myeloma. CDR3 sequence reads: CASSFSAELGQYF. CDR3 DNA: TGTGCCAGCAGCTTCTCCGCGGAACTCGGGCAGTACTTC.